The rows below give T cell receptor beta chains drawn from one sample of a study of blood T cells in healthy people across ages. TCRdb passed the 5' RACE reads through MiXCR, listing each CDR3 protein once. This sample has about 1.1 million distinct CDR3 sequences, with around two fifths found just once. Sequencing used blood. The origin of the receptors is a man younger than 35 in good health. CDR3s include the opening cysteine and the closing phenylalanine or tryptophan. A D gene is named only where the DNA matches it firmly. Clone size, where shown, is once, few, many, or a class for clones that have expanded.

TRBV20-1	TRBJ2-5	-	few	13	CSARRQIQETQYF	TGCAGTGCTAGGAGGCAGATCCAAGAGACCCAGTACTTC
TRBV7-9	TRBJ1-1	-	-	13	CASSSRWVVEAFF	TGTGCCAGCAGCTCCCGGTGGGTGGTTGAAGCTTTCTTT
TRBV29-1	TRBJ1-2	-	-	11	CSVESDYGYTF	TGCAGCGTTGAATCGGACTATGGCTACACCTTC
TRBV4-1	TRBJ1-1	-	-	16	CASSQGYGRGATEAFF	TGCGCCAGCAGCCAAGGTTATGGACGGGGAGCCACTGAAGCTTTCTTT
TRBV9	TRBJ2-7	-	-	17	CASSSLGTIRPYNEQYF	TGTGCCAGCAGCTCCCTAGGAACTATCAGGCCCTACAATGAGCAGTACTTC
TRBV11-1	TRBJ2-3	-	-	15	CASSLGDGPTDTQYF	TGTGCCAGCAGCTTAGGGGACGGACCCACAGATACGCAGTATTTT
TRBV27	TRBJ2-3	-	-	14	CATRNEGGTDTQYF	TGTGCCACCCGGAATGAGGGCGGCACAGATACGCAGTATTTT
TRBV5-1	TRBJ2-3	TRBD2	-	15	CASSLLAGLTDTQYF	TGCGCCAGCAGCCTTCTAGCGGGGTTGACAGATACGCAGTATTTT
TRBV20-1	TRBJ2-7	TRBD2	few	13	CSVQGGGSYEQYF	TGCAGTGTGCAGGGCGGGGGCTCCTACGAGCAGTACTTC
TRBV20-1	TRBJ1-3	-	-	15	CSAREGSSSGNTIYF	TGCAGTGCTAGAGAGGGGAGCAGCTCTGGAAACACCATATATTTT
TRBV7-2	TRBJ2-3	-	few	17	CASSLMRSRNWVDTQYF	TGTGCCAGCAGCTTAATGCGCAGCCGGAACTGGGTGGATACGCAGTATTTT
TRBV2	TRBJ2-5	TRBD2	few	14	CASSATGLQETQYF	TGTGCCAGCAGTGCAACGGGACTACAAGAGACCCAGTACTTC
TRBV6-2/TRBV6-3	TRBJ2-1	-	-	17	CASSTRTQPVSYNEQFF	TGTGCCAGCAGTACCCGGACACAGCCCGTGTCCTACAATGAGCAGTTCTTC
TRBV12-3/TRBV12-4	TRBJ2-3	-	-	13	CASSPRPQDTQYF	TGTGCCAGCAGCCCCCGACCCCAAGATACGCAGTATTTT
TRBV11-1	TRBJ2-3	TRBD1	once	17	CASSLGTGKFAKDTQYF	TGTGCCAGCAGCTTAGGGACAGGGAAGTTTGCCAAAGATACGCAGTATTTT
TRBV7-2	TRBJ1-5	TRBD1	few	15	CASSLVGQGKQPQHF	TGTGCCAGCAGCTTAGTGGGACAGGGCAAACAGCCCCAGCATTTT
TRBV2	TRBJ2-7	-	few	15	CASIRNGGSYNEQYF	TGTGCCAGCATCAGAAACGGGGGCTCCTACAATGAGCAGTACTTC
TRBV6-1	TRBJ2-1	-	few	12	CASHSQDNEQFF	TGTGCCAGCCACAGTCAGGACAATGAGCAGTTCTTC
TRBV7-9	TRBJ2-2	-	-	15	CASSLVPGGIGELFF	TGTGCCAGCAGCTTAGTCCCGGGTGGCATCGGGGAGCTGTTTTTT
TRBV20-1	TRBJ2-1	TRBD1	many	15	CSARMLTGGFNEQFF	TGCAGTGCTAGAATGTTGACAGGGGGCTTCAATGAGCAGTTCTTC
TRBV3-1	TRBJ2-3	TRBD1	-	14	CASSQVGGADTQYF	TGTGCCAGCAGCCAAGTAGGGGGCGCAGATACGCAGTATTTT
TRBV29-1	TRBJ1-4	-	few	12	CSFIGREEKLFF	TGCAGCTTTATCGGCAGAGAAGAAAAACTGTTTTTT
TRBV9	TRBJ2-3	-	-	15	CASSVGASDTDTQYF	TGTGCCAGCAGCGTAGGGGCTAGCGACACAGATACGCAGTATTTT
TRBV4-3	TRBJ2-5	TRBD1	-	15	CASSPTGTDQETQYF	TGCGCCAGCAGCCCCACCGGGACAGATCAAGAGACCCAGTACTTC
TRBV7-8	TRBJ1-4	-	once	15	CASSLARGLREKLFF	TGTGCCAGCAGCTTAGCTCGGGGTCTACGGGAAAAACTGTTTTTT
TRBV27	TRBJ2-3	-	once	14	CASSLRDRGNTQYF	TGTGCCAGCAGTTTACGGGATCGTGGGAATACGCAGTATTTT
TRBV12-3/TRBV12-4	TRBJ1-2	-	few	12	CASMLGHYGYTF	TGTGCCAGCATGTTGGGCCACTATGGCTACACCTTC
TRBV20-1	TRBJ1-1	TRBD1	-	14	CSAVQGATIVEAFF	TGCAGTGCGGTACAGGGGGCTACGATTGTTGAAGCTTTCTTT
TRBV10-3	TRBJ1-2	-	-	16	CAISGVDRHCNYGYTF	TGTGCCATCAGTGGCGTCGACAGGCACTGTAACTATGGCTACACCTTC